The sequence of this TCR beta chain was determined in a study of shared clonotypes between healthy human individuals. The assay used deep level. Each PCR replicate run on unsorted PBMC took in 250 to 350 ng DNA, tens of thousands of T cell genomes. Methods used by the authors: ImmunoSEQ gave junction-only sequences without quality scores, so filtering differed. Using immunoSEQ multiplex PCR, the repertoire was profiled, and TCRdb retains in-frame clones only, with some absent. The V and J calls and clone size were taken over from that table, and D and trimming were inferred from the DNA. The sample holds about 490,000 clones, 81% seen once. Looked up from germline, CDR1 is SGHRS and CDR2 is YFSETQ. CDR3 length: 15 amino acids. J was trimmed by 9 bases and V by 0 bases; bases with no gene match: 11.

This clonotype was sampled from a woman aged 40 to 50 in good health. Some clones in this sample may be carry-over from other donors' samples. The chain links TRBV5-1 to TRBJ2-5; the match to TRBD2 covers 7 bases. The specimen was PBMCs. Here the CDR3 reads CASSLEASGEVAQYF. The DNA of the CDR3 is TGCGCCAGCAGCTTGGAGGCTAGCGGAGAGGTGGCCCAGTACTTC.